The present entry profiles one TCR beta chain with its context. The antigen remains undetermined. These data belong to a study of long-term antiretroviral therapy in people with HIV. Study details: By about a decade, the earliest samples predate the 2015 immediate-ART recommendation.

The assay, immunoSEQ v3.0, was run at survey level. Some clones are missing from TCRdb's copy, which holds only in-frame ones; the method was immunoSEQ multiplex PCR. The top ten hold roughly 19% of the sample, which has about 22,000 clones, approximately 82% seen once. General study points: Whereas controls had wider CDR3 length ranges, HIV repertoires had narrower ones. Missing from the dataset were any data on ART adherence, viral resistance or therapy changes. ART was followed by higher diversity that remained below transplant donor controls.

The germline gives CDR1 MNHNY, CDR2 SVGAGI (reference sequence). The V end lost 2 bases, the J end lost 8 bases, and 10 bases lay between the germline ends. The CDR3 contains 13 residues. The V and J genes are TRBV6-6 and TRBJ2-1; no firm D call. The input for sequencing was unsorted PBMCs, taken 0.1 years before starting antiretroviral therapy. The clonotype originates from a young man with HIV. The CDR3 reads CASSYLVRDEQFF. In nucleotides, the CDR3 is TGTGCCAGCAGTTACCTCGTTCGGGATGAGCAGTTCTTC.